Listed below are T cell receptor beta chains from one sample, sequenced in a study of radiotherapy plus CTLA-4 blockade in lung cancer. Clones were sequenced by immunoSEQ multiplex PCR, and TCRdb holds only the in-frame ones, with some missing. The top ten hold around 6.6% of the sample, which has under 65,000 clones, approximately 82% seen once. The sequencing used peripheral blood, collected from a patient treated with radiotherapy plus ipilimumab. The receptor source for this set is a human donor with non-small cell lung cancer whose response to radiotherapy plus ipilimumab could not be evaluated. Both conserved end residues are part of each CDR3. Each record gives: clone size, D gene, CDR3 length, V gene, J gene, CDR3 DNA, CDR3 protein. D genes are given only for firm matches. Size tells how often a clone was seen (once, few, many) or the class of an expanded clone, and some rows leave it out.

clone size: -; D gene: TRBD1; CDR3 length: 17; V gene: TRBV5-4; J gene: TRBJ2-2; CDR3 DNA: TGTGCCAGCAGTCCTGGGGGGACAGGGGGTAGCACCGGGGAGCTGTTTTTT; CDR3 protein: CASSPGGTGGSTGELFF
clone size: -; D gene: -; CDR3 length: 14; V gene: TRBV5-1; J gene: TRBJ1-4; CDR3 DNA: TGCGCCAGCAGCTTGGGAGGCGGGAATGAAAAACTGTTTTTT; CDR3 protein: CASSLGGGNEKLFF
clone size: -; D gene: TRBD1; CDR3 length: 17; V gene: TRBV5-6; J gene: TRBJ1-1; CDR3 DNA: TGTGCCAGCAGCTTGGCCGGACAGGGGGCCTGGGACACTGAAGCTTTCTTT; CDR3 protein: CASSLAGQGAWDTEAFF
clone size: -; D gene: TRBD2; CDR3 length: 14; V gene: TRBV2; J gene: TRBJ2-7; CDR3 DNA: TGTGCCAGCAGATTGACTAGCGGGACCTACGAGCAGTACTTC; CDR3 protein: CASRLTSGTYEQYF
clone size: -; D gene: TRBD2; CDR3 length: 18; V gene: TRBV5-1; J gene: TRBJ2-3; CDR3 DNA: TGCGCCAGCAGCTTTCGGGCTCTGACTAGCGGGAGGCCTGATACGCAGTATTTT; CDR3 protein: CASSFRALTSGRPDTQYF
clone size: -; D gene: TRBD2; CDR3 length: 15; V gene: TRBV5-1; J gene: TRBJ2-1; CDR3 DNA: TGCGCCAGCAGCTTGGACGGGGGGGAGTACAATGAGCAGTTCTTC; CDR3 protein: CASSLDGGEYNEQFF
clone size: -; D gene: TRBD1; CDR3 length: 12; V gene: TRBV30; J gene: TRBJ2-7; CDR3 DNA: TGTGCCGGCCGGGACAGGGGGTACGAGCAGTACTTC; CDR3 protein: CAGRDRGYEQYF
clone size: -; D gene: TRBD1; CDR3 length: 15; V gene: TRBV28; J gene: TRBJ1-2; CDR3 DNA: TGTGCCAGCAGGGCCCAAGGACAGGGCAGGCACTGGTACACCTTC; CDR3 protein: CASRAQGQGRHWYTF
clone size: -; D gene: TRBD1; CDR3 length: 15; V gene: TRBV5-4; J gene: TRBJ2-1; CDR3 DNA: TGTGCCAGCAGCTTGGGACAGGGGAAGTACAATGAGCAGTTCTTC; CDR3 protein: CASSLGQGKYNEQFF
clone size: -; D gene: -; CDR3 length: 15; V gene: TRBV19; J gene: TRBJ1-6; CDR3 DNA: TGTGCCAGTACGAAGGAGAGCTCCTATAATTCACCCCTCCACTTT; CDR3 protein: CASTKESSYNSPLHF
clone size: -; D gene: -; CDR3 length: 12; V gene: TRBV5-1; J gene: TRBJ2-5; CDR3 DNA: TGCGCCAGCAGCCCGGGGGTGGAGACCCAGTACTTC; CDR3 protein: CASSPGVETQYF
clone size: -; D gene: TRBD2; CDR3 length: 15; V gene: TRBV6-5; J gene: TRBJ2-1; CDR3 DNA: TGTGCCAGCAGCCGGACTAGCGGGAAGTACAATGAGCAGTTCTTC; CDR3 protein: CASSRTSGKYNEQFF
clone size: -; D gene: -; CDR3 length: 13; V gene: TRBV4-1; J gene: TRBJ2-5; CDR3 DNA: TGCGCCAGCGGGGGGGCAGGGCGAGAGACCCAGTACTTC; CDR3 protein: CASGGAGRETQYF
clone size: -; D gene: TRBD2; CDR3 length: 17; V gene: TRBV7-2; J gene: TRBJ2-7; CDR3 DNA: TGTGCCAGCAGCTTAGGGGGGACTAGCGGGAGTGTCGACGAGCAGTACTTC; CDR3 protein: CASSLGGTSGSVDEQYF
clone size: -; D gene: TRBD2; CDR3 length: 16; V gene: TRBV10-2; J gene: TRBJ2-1; CDR3 DNA: TGCGCCAGCAGACTAGCGGGGGGCGGGTCCTACAATGAGCAGTTCTTC; CDR3 protein: CASRLAGGGSYNEQFF
clone size: -; D gene: TRBD2; CDR3 length: 15; V gene: TRBV5-8; J gene: TRBJ2-5; CDR3 DNA: TGTGCCAGCAGCTTGGATCTAGCGGGAAAAGAGACCCAGTACTTC; CDR3 protein: CASSLDLAGKETQYF
clone size: -; D gene: TRBD1; CDR3 length: 17; V gene: TRBV4-1; J gene: TRBJ1-1; CDR3 DNA: TGCGCCAGCAGCCAAGGACGATTGGACAGGGGATACACTGAAGCTTTCTTT; CDR3 protein: CASSQGRLDRGYTEAFF
clone size: once; D gene: -; CDR3 length: 15; V gene: TRBV6-1; J gene: TRBJ1-3; CDR3 DNA: TGTGCCAGCAGTGAATTTTCCCACTCTGGAAACACCATATATTTT; CDR3 protein: CASSEFSHSGNTIYF
clone size: -; D gene: -; CDR3 length: 14; V gene: TRBV6-1; J gene: TRBJ2-5; CDR3 DNA: TGTGCCAGCAGTGAAAGCCGGACACCTGGGACCCAGTACTTC; CDR3 protein: CASSESRTPGTQYF
clone size: -; D gene: TRBD1; CDR3 length: 17; V gene: TRBV11-2; J gene: TRBJ1-2; CDR3 DNA: TGTGCCAGCAGCTCACCTCGGCAGGGGGCGGAAAACTATGGCTACACCTTC; CDR3 protein: CASSSPRQGAENYGYTF
clone size: few; D gene: -; CDR3 length: 16; V gene: TRBV7-2; J gene: TRBJ2-5; CDR3 DNA: TGTGCCAGCAGCTTAGACCTTCGAGGGGGTCAAGAGACCCAGTACTTC; CDR3 protein: CASSLDLRGGQETQYF
clone size: once; D gene: -; CDR3 length: 15; V gene: TRBV7-2; J gene: TRBJ2-3; CDR3 DNA: TGTGCCAGCAGCTTTCGGCGGGGGCTCACAGATACGCAGTATTTT; CDR3 protein: CASSFRRGLTDTQYF
clone size: -; D gene: -; CDR3 length: 14; V gene: TRBV12-5; J gene: TRBJ1-5; CDR3 DNA: TGTGCTAGCGCGGGGCAGCAAGTAAATCAGCCCCAGCATTTT; CDR3 protein: CASAGQQVNQPQHF
clone size: -; D gene: TRBD1; CDR3 length: 14; V gene: TRBV7-2; J gene: TRBJ2-5; CDR3 DNA: TGTGCCAGCAGCCAACAGGGGTTAGGGGAGACCCAGTACTTC; CDR3 protein: CASSQQGLGETQYF
clone size: -; D gene: -; CDR3 length: 15; V gene: TRBV11-2; J gene: TRBJ1-4; CDR3 DNA: TGTGCCAGCAGCCCAATAGACAGACGAAATGAAAAACTGTTTTTT; CDR3 protein: CASSPIDRRNEKLFF
clone size: -; D gene: TRBD2; CDR3 length: 15; V gene: TRBV7-2; J gene: TRBJ2-2; CDR3 DNA: TGTGCCAGCAGCGATCTAGCGGGAGGGACCGGGGAGCTGTTTTTT; CDR3 protein: CASSDLAGGTGELFF
clone size: -; D gene: TRBD2; CDR3 length: 13; V gene: TRBV6-5; J gene: TRBJ2-1; CDR3 DNA: TGTGCCAGCAGGCCTAGCGGAGGCGATGAGCAGTTCTTC; CDR3 protein: CASRPSGGDEQFF
clone size: -; D gene: -; CDR3 length: 13; V gene: TRBV7-2; J gene: TRBJ2-5; CDR3 DNA: TGTGCCAGCAGCACACAGGGGGGGGAGACCCAGTACTTC; CDR3 protein: CASSTQGGETQYF
clone size: -; D gene: -; CDR3 length: 12; V gene: TRBV19; J gene: TRBJ2-3; CDR3 DNA: TGTGCCAGTAGACTAAGTGGAGATACGCAGTATTTT; CDR3 protein: CASRLSGDTQYF
clone size: -; D gene: -; CDR3 length: 15; V gene: TRBV4-3; J gene: TRBJ1-1; CDR3 DNA: TGCGCCAGCAGCCAAAGTTCTACAGGAAACACTGAAGCTTTCTTT; CDR3 protein: CASSQSSTGNTEAFF
clone size: -; D gene: -; CDR3 length: 13; V gene: TRBV5-5; J gene: TRBJ1-2; CDR3 DNA: TGTGCCAGCAGCTTAGGGACAAACTATGGCTACACCTTC; CDR3 protein: CASSLGTNYGYTF